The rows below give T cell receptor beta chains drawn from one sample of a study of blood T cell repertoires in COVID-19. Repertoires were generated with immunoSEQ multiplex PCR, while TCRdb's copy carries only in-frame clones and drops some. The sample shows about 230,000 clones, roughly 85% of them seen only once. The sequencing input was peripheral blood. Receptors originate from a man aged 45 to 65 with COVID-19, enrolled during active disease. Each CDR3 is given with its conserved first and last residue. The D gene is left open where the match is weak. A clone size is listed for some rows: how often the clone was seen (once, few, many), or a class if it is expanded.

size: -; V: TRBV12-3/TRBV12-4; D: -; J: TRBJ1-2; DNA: TGTGCCAGCAGTCCTATGAACAGGGGCTACACCTTC; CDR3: CASSPMNRGYTF
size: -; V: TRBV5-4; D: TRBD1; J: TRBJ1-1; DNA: TGTGCCAGCAGCCCGGGACAGGGTAGCACTGAAGCTTTCTTT; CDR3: CASSPGQGSTEAFF
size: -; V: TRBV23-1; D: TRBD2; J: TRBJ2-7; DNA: TGCGCCAGCAGTCAATTGGGGACTAGCGACGAGCAGTACTTC; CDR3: CASSQLGTSDEQYF
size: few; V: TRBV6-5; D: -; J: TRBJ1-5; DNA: TGTGCCAGCAGAACTGGGGGCTACAATCAGCCCCAGCATTTT; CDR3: CASRTGGYNQPQHF
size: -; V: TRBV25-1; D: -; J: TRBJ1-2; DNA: TGTGCCAGCAGTGGAGGGTTTAACTATGGCTACACCTTC; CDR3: CASSGGFNYGYTF
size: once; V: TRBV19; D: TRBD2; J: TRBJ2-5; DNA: TGTGCCAGTAGTTGGGCGGGGGGGGAGACCCAGTACTTC; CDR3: CASSWAGGETQYF
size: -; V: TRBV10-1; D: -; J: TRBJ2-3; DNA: TGCGCCAGCAGTCCGTCGGGTGGGGATACGCAGTATTTT; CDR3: CASSPSGGDTQYF
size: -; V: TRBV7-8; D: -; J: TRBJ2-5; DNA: TGTGCCAGCAGCTTAAGATGGCAGGGGAGACAGACCCAGTACTTC; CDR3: CASSLRWQGRQTQYF
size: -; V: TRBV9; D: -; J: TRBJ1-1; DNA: TGTGCCAGCAGCAATCCGGGAAAAAGAGCTTTCTTT; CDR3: CASSNPGKRAFF
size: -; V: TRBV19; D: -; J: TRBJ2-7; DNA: TGTGCCAGTAACCGAGGGGGTTGGGGGCCATACGAGCAGTACTTC; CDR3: CASNRGGWGPYEQYF
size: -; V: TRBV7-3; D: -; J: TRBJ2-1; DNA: TGTGCCAGCAGCTTAACGGCAGGGGTGGTTTTCTTC; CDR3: CASSLTAGVVFF
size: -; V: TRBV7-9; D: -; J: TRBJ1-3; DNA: TGTGCCAGCAGCTGGGATTACAGGGTTAATTACGGAAACACCATATATTTT; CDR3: CASSWDYRVNYGNTIYF
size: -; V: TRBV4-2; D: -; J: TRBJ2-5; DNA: TGTGCCAGCAGCCAAGGGTCTAGACAAGAGACCCAGTACTTC; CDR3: CASSQGSRQETQYF
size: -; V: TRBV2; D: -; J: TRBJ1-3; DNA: TGTGCCAGCAGTGAGAAACGGGGGGCCGGTAGAGGAAACACCATATATTTT; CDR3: CASSEKRGAGRGNTIYF
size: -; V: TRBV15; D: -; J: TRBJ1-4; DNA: TGTGCCACCAGTTCCAACCTAGGCCCGAATGAAAAACTGTTTTTT; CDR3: CATSSNLGPNEKLFF
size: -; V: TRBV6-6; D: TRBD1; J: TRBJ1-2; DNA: TGTGCCAGCAGAACCTTGAAACGGGACAGGGGGTTCTACACCTTC; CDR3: CASRTLKRDRGFYTF